This is a list of T cell receptor beta chains from one sample in a study of cytomegalovirus exposure and HLA in healthy donors. Method: immunoSEQ multiplex PCR; TCRdb's copy keeps in-frame clones and lacks some. The sample lists 120,000 or so clones, 60% to 85% seen once, with 4.9% in the top ten. The specimen sequenced was PBMCs. The receptor source for this set is a man in his fifties in good health and CMV-seropositive. The CDR3 runs from the conserved cysteine through the conserved F or W. The order of the fields is V gene, J gene, CDR3 protein.

>TRBV5-8|TRBJ2-1
CASSQTGGREQFF
>TRBV5-4|TRBJ1-3
CASSAGQGTSLGNTIYF
>TRBV30|TRBJ2-5
CAWSTPTSGDKETQYF
>TRBV15|TRBJ2-5
CATKQGIQETQYF
>TRBV7-9|TRBJ2-7
CASSLSTGRTYEQYF
>TRBV6-6|TRBJ1-1
CASSPLAGEFGEAFF
>TRBV2|TRBJ2-4
CASTTGQKVAKNIQYF
>TRBV4-2|TRBJ2-2
CASSQGGLAGGNTGELFF
>TRBV6-5|TRBJ1-4
CASSVRTGGNEKLFF
>TRBV7-8|TRBJ1-6
CASSYGTVSSPLHF
>TRBV7-3|TRBJ2-2
CASSPGPEAPGELFF
>TRBV28|TRBJ2-7
CASSLTQGAWEQYF
>TRBV6-4|TRBJ1-3
CASSEENRSGNTIYF
>TRBV30|TRBJ2-7
CAWKGATYEQYF
>TRBV6-5|TRBJ1-1
CASSSGGSRWTEAFF
>TRBV30|-
CAWSVEGQGSSYEQYF
>TRBV6-6|TRBJ1-1
CATRGQGMNTEAFF
>TRBV28|TRBJ2-2
CASSFGRLAGVLRELFF
>TRBV10-2|TRBJ2-7
CASRVKTHGTYEQYF
>TRBV19|TRBJ1-6
CASSLTQGANSPLHF
>TRBV4-2|TRBJ1-2
CASSQERGGYTF
>TRBV28|TRBJ1-6
CASSHPGTGGSPLHF
>TRBV19|TRBJ1-1
CASSGVLNTEAFF
>TRBV7-9|TRBJ2-4
CASSLWAGLRAKNIQYF
>TRBV7-9|TRBJ1-1
CASSLEQGNTEAFF
>TRBV11-3|TRBJ1-1
CASSLEGTGNTEAFF
>TRBV2|TRBJ2-3
CASSEGQNTDTQYF
>TRBV4-2|TRBJ2-7
CASSQERGPYEQYF
>TRBV7-2|TRBJ2-3
CASSLLGLGTDTQYF
>TRBV4-2|TRBJ1-3
CASTAGQGVGNTIYF
>TRBV7-8|TRBJ2-3
CASSLAGADTQYF
>TRBV5-6|TRBJ1-5
CASSLGGDQPQHF
>TRBV5-4|TRBJ1-1
CASSWGQEGSEAFF
>TRBV5-4|TRBJ2-3
CASSPRTLAGGISDTQYF
>TRBV7-9|TRBJ1-4
CASSSLRREKLFF
>TRBV5-5|TRBJ1-5
CASRRDRTSNQPQHF